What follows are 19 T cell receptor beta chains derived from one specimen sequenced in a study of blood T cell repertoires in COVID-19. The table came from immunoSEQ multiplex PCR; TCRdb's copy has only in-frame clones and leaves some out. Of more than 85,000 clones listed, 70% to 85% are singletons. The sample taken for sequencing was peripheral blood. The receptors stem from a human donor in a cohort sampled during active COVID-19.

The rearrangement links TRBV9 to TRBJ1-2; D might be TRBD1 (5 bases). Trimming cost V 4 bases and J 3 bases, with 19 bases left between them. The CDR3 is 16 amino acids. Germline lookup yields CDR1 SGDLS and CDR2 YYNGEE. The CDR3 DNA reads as TGTGCCAGCAGCCCACAAGTGGGGCGCAGTTACTATGGCTACACCTTC. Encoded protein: CASSPQVGRSYYGYTF.

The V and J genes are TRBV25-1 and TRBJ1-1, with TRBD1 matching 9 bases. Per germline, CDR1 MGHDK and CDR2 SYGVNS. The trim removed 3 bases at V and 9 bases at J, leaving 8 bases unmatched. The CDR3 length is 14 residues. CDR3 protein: CASSEAGQGYQAFF. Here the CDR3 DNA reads TGTGCCAGCAGTGAGGCGGGACAGGGATATCAAGCTTTCTTT.

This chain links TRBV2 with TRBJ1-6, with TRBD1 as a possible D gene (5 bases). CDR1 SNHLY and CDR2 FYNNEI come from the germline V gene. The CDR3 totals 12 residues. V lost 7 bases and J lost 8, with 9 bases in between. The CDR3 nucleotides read TGTGCCAGCACTACGACAGATTCACCCCTCCACTTT. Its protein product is CASTTTDSPLHF. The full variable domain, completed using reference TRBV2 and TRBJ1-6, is EPEVTQTPSHQVTQMGQEVILRCVPISNHLYFYWYRQILGQKVEFLVSFYNNEISEKSEIFDDQFSVERPDGSNFTLKIRSTKLEDSAMYFCASTTTDSPLHFGNGTRLTVT.

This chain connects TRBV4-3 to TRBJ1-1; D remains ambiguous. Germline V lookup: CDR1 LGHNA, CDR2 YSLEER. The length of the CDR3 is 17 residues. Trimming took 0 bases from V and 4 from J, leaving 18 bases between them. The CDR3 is CASSQEATTTSGTEAFF. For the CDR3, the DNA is TGCGCCAGCAGCCAAGAAGCTACGACGACCTCGGGCACTGAAGCTTTCTTT.

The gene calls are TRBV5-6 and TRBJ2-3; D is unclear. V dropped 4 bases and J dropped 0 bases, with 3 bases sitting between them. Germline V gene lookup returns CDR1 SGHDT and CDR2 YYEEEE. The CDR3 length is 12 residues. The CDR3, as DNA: TGTGCCAGCAGCATAAGCACAGATACGCAGTATTTT. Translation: CASSISTDTQYF.

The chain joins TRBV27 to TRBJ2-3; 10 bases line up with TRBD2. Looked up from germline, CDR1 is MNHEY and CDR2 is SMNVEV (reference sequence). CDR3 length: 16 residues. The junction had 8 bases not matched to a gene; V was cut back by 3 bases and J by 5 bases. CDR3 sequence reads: CASSFASGSYIDTQYF. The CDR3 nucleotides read TGTGCCAGCAGTTTCGCTAGCGGGAGTTATATAGATACGCAGTATTTT.

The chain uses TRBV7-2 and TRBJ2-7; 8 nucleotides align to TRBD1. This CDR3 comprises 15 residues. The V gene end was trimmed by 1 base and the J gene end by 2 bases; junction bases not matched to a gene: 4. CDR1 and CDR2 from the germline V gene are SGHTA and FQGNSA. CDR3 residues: CASSLVGQATYEQYF. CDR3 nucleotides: TGTGCCAGCAGCTTAGTGGGACAGGCAACCTACGAGCAGTACTTC.

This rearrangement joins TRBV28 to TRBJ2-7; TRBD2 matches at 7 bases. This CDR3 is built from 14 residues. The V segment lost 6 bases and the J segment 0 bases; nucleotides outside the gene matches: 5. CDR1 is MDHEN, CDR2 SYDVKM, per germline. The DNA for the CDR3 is TGTGCCAGCAGGGGAGGGACGCGCTCCTACGAGCAGTACTTC. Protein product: CASRGGTRSYEQYF.

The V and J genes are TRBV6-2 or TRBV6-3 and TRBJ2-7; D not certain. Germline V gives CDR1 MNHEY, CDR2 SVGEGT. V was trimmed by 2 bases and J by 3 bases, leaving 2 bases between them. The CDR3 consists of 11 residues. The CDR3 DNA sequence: TGTGCCAGCAGTTACCGCTACGAGCAGTACTTC. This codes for CASSYRYEQYF.

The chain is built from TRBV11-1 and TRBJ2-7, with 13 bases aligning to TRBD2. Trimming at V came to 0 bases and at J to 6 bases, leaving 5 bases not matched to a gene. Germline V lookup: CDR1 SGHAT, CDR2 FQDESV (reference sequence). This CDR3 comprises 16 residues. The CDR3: CASSLATSGGAPEQYF. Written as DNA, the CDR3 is TGTGCCAGCAGCTTAGCCACTAGCGGGGGGGCACCCGAGCAGTACTTC.

The CDR3 DNA follows: TGCGCCAGCAGCCAGAACCGGGACATAGCTGGCGAGCAGTACTTC. Translating gives CASSQNRDIAGEQYF. V and J are TRBV4-3 and TRBJ2-7; tentative D call: TRBD1 (6 bases). Deletions cut 3 bases from V and 6 bases from J, with 18 bases between. Looked up from germline, CDR1 is LGHNA and CDR2 is YSLEER. The CDR3 has 15 amino acids.

The CDR3 nucleotides are TGTGCCACCAGTGCCGGGCTGGCGGGACCCTACAATGAGCAGTTCTTC. Amino acids: CATSAGLAGPYNEQFF. The chain uses TRBV24-1 and TRBJ2-1; maybe TRBD2 (6 bases). This CDR3 comprises 16 residues. Looked up from germline, CDR1 is KGHDR and CDR2 is SFDVKD. V dropped 5 bases and J dropped 2 bases, with 15 bases sitting between them.

The CDR3 region has the DNA TGCAGTGCTAGTAGAACAGGGGAACCCTACGAGCAGTACTTC. Its translation: CSASRTGEPYEQYF. This sequence joins TRBV20-1 and TRBJ2-7; 7 nucleotides match TRBD1. CDR3 length equals 14 residues. The germline V gene encodes CDR1 DFQATT and CDR2 SNEGSKA (reference sequence). The ends lost 3 bases at V and 2 bases at J; junction bases unmatched: 7.

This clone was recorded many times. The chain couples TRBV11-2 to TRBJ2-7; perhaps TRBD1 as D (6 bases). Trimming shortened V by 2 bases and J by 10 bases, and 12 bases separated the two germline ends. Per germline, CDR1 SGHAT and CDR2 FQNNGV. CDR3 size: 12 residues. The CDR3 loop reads CASSLSAGAQYF. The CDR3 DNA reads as TGTGCCAGCAGCTTATCAGCAGGGGCCCAGTACTTC.

CDR3 amino acids: CASSLQGEDYGYTF. In DNA form, the CDR3 reads TGTGCCAGCAGCTTACAAGGGGAAGATTATGGCTACACCTTC. V is TRBV11-1 and J is TRBJ1-2; weak D call: TRBD1 (5 bases). V lost 2 bases to trimming and J lost 5 bases, with 12 bases between them. CDR3 size: 14 residues. CDR1 is SGHAT, CDR2 FQDESV, per germline (reference sequence).

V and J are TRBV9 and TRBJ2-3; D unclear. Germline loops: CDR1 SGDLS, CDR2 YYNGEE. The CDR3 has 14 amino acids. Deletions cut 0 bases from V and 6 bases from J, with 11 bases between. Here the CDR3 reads CASSVAPRWDTQYF. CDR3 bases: TGTGCCAGCAGCGTAGCCCCGAGGTGGGATACGCAGTATTTT.

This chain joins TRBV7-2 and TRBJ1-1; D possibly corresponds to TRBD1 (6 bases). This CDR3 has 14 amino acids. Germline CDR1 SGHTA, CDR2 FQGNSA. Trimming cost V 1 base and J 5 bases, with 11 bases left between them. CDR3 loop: CASSLDRDMTEAFF. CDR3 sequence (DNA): TGTGCCAGCAGCTTAGACCGGGACATGACTGAAGCTTTCTTT.

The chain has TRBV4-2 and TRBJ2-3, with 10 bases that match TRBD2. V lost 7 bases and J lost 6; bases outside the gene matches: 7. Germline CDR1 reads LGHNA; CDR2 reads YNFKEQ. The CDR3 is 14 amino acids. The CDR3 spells CASKPGLASDTQYF. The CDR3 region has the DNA TGTGCCAGCAAGCCGGGACTAGCGTCGGATACGCAGTATTTT.

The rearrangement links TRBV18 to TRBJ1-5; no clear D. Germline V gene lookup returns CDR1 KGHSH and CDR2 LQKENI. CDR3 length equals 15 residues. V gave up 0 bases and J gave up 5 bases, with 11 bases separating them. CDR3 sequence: CASSPPGDIHQPQHF. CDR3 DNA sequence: TGTGCCAGCTCACCACCGGGAGACATTCATCAGCCCCAGCATTTT.